The 23 T cell receptor beta chains listed next were all sequenced from one sample in a study of control samples from healthy donors and cancer patients (dated by TCRdb to the early 2020s). The protocol used for the library was the immunoSEQ multiplex PCR assay. TCRdb limited this immuneACCESS table to in-frame rearrangements with V and J called. A share of clones is missing; checked studies link under half to unresolved V genes, and the rest is unexplained. Within this sample are more than 85,000 clones, with around 88% of them counted one time only. Approximately 15% of the sample goes to the ten largest clones. The sequencing sample was made of blood. The receptors originated from a woman aged 50 to 65 in good health.

J is TRBJ2-3 and V is TRBV11-3; D is undetermined. V gave up 4 bases and J gave up 1 base, with 6 bases separating them. CDR3 length: 13 amino acids. Per germline, CDR1 SGHNT and CDR2 YENEEA. CDR3 nucleotide sequence: TGTGCCAGCAGCTCCCCGGGCACAGATACGCAGTATTTT. Encoded protein: CASSSPGTDTQYF.

DNA for the CDR3: TGTGCCAGCAGTGACAACACTAGGGGGGGGGAGACCCAGTACTTC. Translation gives CASSDNTRGGETQYF. The chain carries TRBV6-4 and TRBJ2-5, with D maybe TRBD2 (7 bases). The V gene's germline CDR1 is MRHNA and CDR2 SNTAGT. Trimming took 2 bases from V and 5 from J, leaving 15 bases between them. This CDR3 comprises 15 residues.

The V gene is TRBV24-1, the J gene TRBJ2-5, with 12 bases that match TRBD2. V dropped 3 bases and J dropped 4; count of bases not matched to a gene: 5. The germline gives CDR1 KGHDR, CDR2 SFDVKD. CDR3 length: 16 amino acids. The CDR3 region has the DNA TGTGCCACCAGTGATCGGACTAGCGGGATTGGAGAGACCCAGTACTTC. Translation gives CATSDRTSGIGETQYF.

This chain joins TRBV6-2 or TRBV6-3 and TRBJ2-7; the match to TRBD2 covers 8 bases. V shed 5 bases and J 2 bases; nucleotides not matched to a gene: 5. Germline CDR1 reads MNHEY; CDR2 reads SVGEGT. This CDR3 region has 14 residues. For the CDR3, the DNA is TGTGCCAGCAGTCATAGCGGGAACCCCTACGAGCAGTACGTC. As protein: CASSHSGNPYEQYV.

The rearrangement uses TRBV5-1 and TRBJ1-5, with 9 nucleotides matching TRBD1. The CDR3 length is 15 residues. The V segment lost 0 bases and the J segment 6 bases; nucleotides outside the gene matches: 4. Per the germline V gene, CDR1 is SGHRS and CDR2 is YFSETQ. Here the CDR3 DNA reads TGCGCCAGCAGCTTGGCATCGGGACAGGGTCAGCCCCAGCATTTT. Its translation is CASSLASGQGQPQHF.

V gene TRBV6-6 combines with J gene TRBJ1-2; D not resolved. Germline CDR1 and CDR2: MNHNY and SVGAGI (reference sequence). Trimming shortened V by 4 bases and J by 7 bases, and 13 bases separated the two germline ends. This CDR3 contains 13 residues. CDR3 sequence (DNA): TGTGCCAGCAGTTCTGTAGGAGTGAGTGGCTACACCTTC. It codes for CASSSVGVSGYTF.

This clone showed up just a few times. V and J are TRBV5-5 and TRBJ2-1; tentative D call: TRBD2 (6 bases). CDR1 SGHKS and CDR2 YYEKEE come from the germline V gene (reference sequence). The CDR3 runs to 14 residues. With 3 bases removed from V and 3 bases from J, the gap between germline ends came to 10 bases. Written as DNA, the CDR3 is TGTGCCAGCAGCTCGACTAGTTTCTACAATGAGCAGTTCTTC. This translates into CASSSTSFYNEQFF.

This clone has more than one count but fewer than ten. The CDR3 region has the DNA TGTGCCAGCAGTGAAATACGGCAGGGAGCTTTCTTT. Protein sequence: CASSEIRQGAFF. This chain uses TRBV25-1 with TRBJ1-1; weak D call: TRBD1 (5 bases). CDR1 and CDR2 from the germline V gene are MGHDK and SYGVNS. There are 12 residues in the CDR3. V was shortened by 2 bases and J by 10 bases, with 11 bases between the two germline ends.

The V and J genes are TRBV4-1 and TRBJ1-2; TRBD1 might be the D (6 bases). Germline CDR1 and CDR2: MGHRA and YSYEKL. This CDR3 spans 16 amino acids. Trimming cost V 4 bases and J 4 bases, with 19 bases left between them. The CDR3 is CASSLIPDSLIYGYTF. The CDR3 DNA reads TGCGCCAGCAGCCTCATACCGGACAGTTTGATCTATGGCTACACCTTC.

Notes on this clone: Relative to the germline gene, one junction end is altered; a read error may explain this. This chain links TRBV24-1 with TRBJ2-2; 13 bases agree with TRBD2. This CDR3 region has 18 residues. Germline CDR1 is KGHDR and CDR2 is SFDVKD. The CDR3 DNA follows: TGTGCCACCAGCCCCTGGACTAGCGGGAGAGGGGAACACCGGGGAGCTGTTTTT. It translates to CATSPWTSGRGEHRGAVF.

CDR3 DNA: TGTGCCAGCAGCTTATCTTGGACAGACACTGAAGCTTTCTTT. This sequence encodes CASSLSWTDTEAFF. The V and J genes are TRBV7-2 and TRBJ1-1, with TRBD1 as a possible D gene (6 bases). This CDR3 is built from 14 residues. Between the trimmed V and J ends, which lost 2 bases and 3 bases, there was a span of 10 bases. In germline, CDR1 is SGHTA, CDR2 FQGNSA.

The rearrangement joins TRBV6-6 to TRBJ1-5, with a weak D call TRBD1 (5 bases). The germline gives CDR1 MNHNY, CDR2 SVGAGI (reference sequence). There are 15 residues in the CDR3. V lost 2 bases and J lost 0, with 8 bases in between. In nucleotides, the CDR3 is TGTGCCAGCAGTTACCGACAGCCTAGCAATCAGCCCCAGCATTTT. Translation: CASSYRQPSNQPQHF.

This clone has only a few counts. V usage is TRBV29-1 and J usage is TRBJ1-5; a possible D gene is TRBD1 (5 bases). The germline CDR1 and CDR2 sequences are SQVTM and ANQGSEA. The CDR3 contains 15 residues. The V gene lost 4 bases and the J gene lost 5 bases, with 18 bases spanning the gap. CDR3: CSVGIGQGFDQPQHF. The CDR3 DNA is TGCAGCGTTGGTATTGGGCAGGGCTTCGATCAGCCCCAGCATTTT.

The gene calls are TRBV5-1 and TRBJ1-2; 9 nucleotides line up with TRBD1. The CDR3 contains 13 residues. Germline V gene sequence: CDR1 SGHRS, CDR2 YFSETQ. Unmatched junction bases numbered 5, after V lost 3 bases and J lost 8 bases. CDR3 residues: CASSSQGALGYTF. CDR3 in DNA: TGCGCCAGCAGCTCACAGGGGGCGCTGGGCTACACCTTC.

This clone has at least ten counts. V gene TRBV6-1 combines with J gene TRBJ1-1, with 9 nucleotides matching TRBD1. There are 15 residues in the CDR3. V trimming: 1 base; J trimming: 4 bases; junction bases outside the gene matches: 4. Germline lookup yields CDR1 MNHNS and CDR2 SASEGT. The CDR3 loop reads CASSEGGTGFTEAFF. In nucleotides, the CDR3 is TGTGCCAGCAGTGAAGGGGGGACAGGGTTCACTGAAGCTTTCTTT.

The V gene is TRBV5-6, the J gene TRBJ2-1; 9 nucleotides align to TRBD2. Per germline, CDR1 SGHDT and CDR2 YYEEEE. CDR3 size: 16 residues. The V and J ends lost 2 bases and 3 bases, in that order; junction bases with no gene match: 6. CDR3 nucleotides: TGTGCCAGCAGCTTATTAGCGGGGGACATCTACAATGAGCAGTTCTTC. It is translated as CASSLLAGDIYNEQFF.

As regards this clone: Other DNA sequences in the sample encode the same CDR3. The chain employs TRBV19 and TRBJ2-7; tentative D call: TRBD2 (5 bases). This CDR3 spans 13 amino acids. CDR1 LNHDA and CDR2 SQIVND come from the germline V gene (reference sequence). Trimming stripped 6 bases from V and 6 bases from J, with 15 bases between. Written as DNA, the CDR3 is TGTGCCAGTAGCTTAGCCCCCCGGGGCGAGCAGTACTTC. Translation gives CASSLAPRGEQYF. The full variable domain, rest sourced from reference TRBV19 and TRBJ2-7, is DGGITQSPKYLFRKEGQNVTLSCEQNLNHDAMYWYRQDPGQGLRLIYYSQIVNDFQKGDIAEGYSVSREKKESFPLTVTSAQKNPTAFYLCASSLAPRGEQYFGPGTRLTVT.

This clone was recorded a few times. The J gene is TRBJ2-7, the V gene TRBV9, with 8 bases identical to TRBD1. Germline V gives CDR1 SGDLS, CDR2 YYNGEE. This CDR3 has 16 residues. J was trimmed by 2 bases and V by 3 bases; bases with no gene match: 10. The CDR3 DNA follows: TGTGCCAGCAGCGGACGACAGGGGCTGGGGCCCTACGAGCAGTACTTC. The encoded protein is CASSGRQGLGPYEQYF.

This clone was seen more than once but under ten times. The chain uses TRBV6-2 or TRBV6-3 and TRBJ2-7, with 7 bases aligning to TRBD1. Germline-derived CDR1 and CDR2 are MNHEY and SVGEGT. This CDR3 comprises 14 residues. V gave up 0 bases and J gave up 6 bases; unmatched junction bases: 5. CDR3 residues: CASSYSLDRSEQYV. The CDR3 DNA follows: TGTGCCAGCAGTTACTCCTTGGACAGGAGCGAGCAGTACGTC.

In DNA, the CDR3 is TGTGCCAGGGATAGCGGGTACGGGACCACAGATACGCAGTATTTT. Amino acid sequence: CARDSGYGTTDTQYF. The V call is TRBV21-1, the J call TRBJ2-3; no check of the table's D call, TRBD2, against the DNA was made. TRBV21-1 is recorded as a pseudogene. CDR3 size: 15 residues.

The genes are TRBV19 and TRBJ1-1; no clear D. V lost 8 bases, J lost 0 bases, and 4 bases lay in between. The CDR3 consists of 11 residues. Germline V gives CDR1 LNHDA, CDR2 SQIVND (reference sequence). The CDR3 is CASQVNTEAFF. DNA of the CDR3: TGTGCCAGTCAGGTGAACACTGAAGCTTTCTTT.

The V and J genes are TRBV10-1 and TRBJ1-1; D is undetermined. V was trimmed by 0 bases and J by 5 bases, leaving 4 bases between them. There are 12 residues in the CDR3. Per germline, CDR1 WNHNN and CDR2 SYGVQD (reference sequence). Written as DNA, the CDR3 is TGCGCCAGCAGTGAGTCGAAGACTGAAGCTTTCTTT. This encodes CASSESKTEAFF.

The chain carries TRBV11-3 and TRBJ1-3; TRBD1 agrees at 7 bases. This CDR3 contains 17 residues. The V gene end was trimmed by 4 bases and the J gene end by 7 bases; junction bases not matched to a gene: 16. Germline loops: CDR1 SGHNT, CDR2 YENEEA. The CDR3 loop is CASSWGRQGMSPNTIYF. The CDR3 coding sequence is TGTGCCAGCAGCTGGGGACGACAGGGAATGTCTCCCAACACCATATATTTT. The full variable domain, completed using reference TRBV11-3 and TRBJ1-3, is EAGVVQSPRYKIIEKKQPVAFWCNPISGHNTLYWYLQNLGQGPELLIRYENEEAVDDSQLPKDRFSAERLKGVDSTLKIQPAELGDSAVYLCASSWGRQGMSPNTIYFGEGSWLTVV.